These 4 T cell receptor beta chains were sequenced from one sample in a study of CD8 T cells in Susac syndrome. RNA in amounts of 0.5 to 1 ug was reverse transcribed with random hexamers. TCRdb re-called the immunoSEQ multiplex PCR reads with MiXCR, one entry per CDR3 protein. The sample holds about 200,000 distinct CDR3 sequences; 90% to 95% are singletons and the top ten take 0.093%. Sequenced material: CD4+ T cells from PBMCs. These receptors came from a human donor with multiple sclerosis.

V gene TRBV29-1 combines with J gene TRBJ2-1; 7 bases align to TRBD2. V dropped 7 bases and J dropped 7; count of bases not matched to a gene: 10. The CDR3 is 13 amino acids. Per the germline V gene, CDR1 is SQVTM and CDR2 is ANQGSEA. The CDR3 is CSDKAGLFNEQFF. The CDR3, as DNA: TGCAGCGACAAAGCGGGACTCTTTAATGAGCAGTTCTTC.

The chain joins TRBV30 to TRBJ2-3; D is unclear. Trimming left V 4 bases short and J 0 bases short, with 5 bases between. Germline V gene data show CDR1 as GTSNPN and CDR2 as SVGIG (reference sequence). This CDR3 is 12 amino acids long. The CDR3 DNA follows: TGTGCCTGGACCGCTAGCACAGATACGCAGTATTTT. Its protein product is CAWTASTDTQYF.

The chain uses TRBV20-1 and TRBJ2-4, with 7 bases fitting TRBD2. Germline loops: CDR1 DFQATT, CDR2 SNEGSKA (reference sequence). This CDR3 is built from 15 residues. With 6 bases clipped from V and 1 base from J, the junction kept 9 bases outside the gene matches. The CDR3 here is CSALGGEGAKNIQYF. CDR3 DNA: TGCAGTGCCCTGGGGGGGGAGGGCGCCAAAAACATTCAGTACTTC.

The rearrangement links TRBV5-1 to TRBJ2-7; 7 bases fit TRBD2. Germline assignment: CDR1 SGHRS and CDR2 YFSETQ. The junction had 6 bases not matched to a gene; V was cut back by 3 bases and J by 0 bases. This CDR3 has 15 residues. CDR3 in DNA: TGCGCCAGCAGCTCGGGACTAACCTACTCCTACGAGCAGTACTTC. This gives the protein CASSSGLTYSYEQYF.